The 3 T cell receptor beta chains presented below share a single source sample, sequenced in a study of T cells in Graves' hyperthyroidism and ophthalmopathy. Amplified TCR beta CDR3 regions came from RNA transcripts. When the TCR CDR3 underwent first-round RT-PCR, the HTBI primer set was used. Each CDR3 protein gets one entry after TCRdb re-called the multiplex PCR reads with MiXCR. Of about 560,000 distinct CDR3 sequences in the sample, over 15% were seen once. Specimen: blood. All receptors come from a woman younger than 35 with Graves' hyperthyroidism.

This clonotype was found many times. The J gene is TRBJ2-3, the V gene TRBV3-1, with 10 positions matching TRBD2. Per the germline V gene, CDR1 is LGHDT and CDR2 is YNNKEL (reference sequence). The CDR3 spans 15 residues. V shed 1 base, J shed 4 bases, and the junction held 2 bases outside the gene matches. CDR3 coding DNA: TGTGCCAGCAGCCAAGTGGGACTAGCGCCAGATACGCAGTATTTT. Its translation: CASSQVGLAPDTQYF.

This clonotype was counted at least ten times. The chain employs TRBV5-6 and TRBJ2-2; D is uncertain. CDR3 length: 12 residues. The V end lost 4 bases, the J end lost 2 bases, and 3 bases lay between the germline ends. Germline V lookup: CDR1 SGHDT, CDR2 YYEEEE. CDR3 residues: CASSINTGELFF. CDR3 in DNA: TGTGCCAGCAGCATCAACACCGGGGAGCTGTTTTTT.

This clonotype was seen more than once but under ten times. This sequence joins TRBV12-3 or TRBV12-4 and TRBJ2-3; 11 bases are a match to TRBD2. This CDR3 comprises 16 residues. J lost 1 base, V lost 5 bases, and 5 bases had no gene match. CDR3 protein: CASSRPTSGGTDTQYF. The CDR3 DNA sequence: TGTGCCAGCAGTAGGCCGACTAGCGGGGGCACAGATACGCAGTATTTT.